The subject of this entry is one TCR beta chain. The protocol was immunoSEQ multiplex PCR, while the TCRdb copy is restricted to in-frame clones and leaves out a portion. The sample lists 130,000 to 150,000 clones; around 84% were seen once. This sample stems from a study of blood T cell repertoires in COVID-19. Study as a whole: The cDNA or gDNA used as material had been derived from T cells, B-cell-depleted T cells, or PBMCs.

The CDR3 has 15 residues. Germline-derived CDR1 and CDR2 are SGHTA and FQGNSA. With 1 base clipped from V and 5 bases from J, the junction kept 6 bases outside the gene matches. V usage is TRBV7-2 and J usage is TRBJ2-5; 8 positions agree with TRBD1. Sequenced material: peripheral blood. The clonotype was recovered from a human donor in a cohort sampled during active COVID-19. The CDR3 nucleotides are TGTGCCAGCAGCTTAGGATCAGGGGGCCCGGAGACCCAGTACTTC. Amino acids: CASSLGSGGPETQYF.